These 12 T cell receptor beta chains were all obtained from the same sample, sequenced in a study of blood T cell repertoires in COVID-19. Generated by immunoSEQ multiplex PCR, the TCRdb table keeps only in-frame clones and is missing some. The data hold some 200,000 clones, with nearly 90% observed a single time. The sequenced material came from peripheral blood. The receptors here all came from a man between 60 and 75 years old with active or convalescent COVID-19.

The V gene is TRBV7-5, the J gene TRBJ2-1; TRBD1, the D gene given by the table, was not confirmed from the DNA. TRBV7-5 is a recognized pseudogene. The CDR3 loop spans 15 amino acids. The CDR3 loop reads CVRSLGPPQGNEQFF. DNA for the CDR3: TGTGTCAGAAGCTTAGGACCCCCCCAGGGGAATGAGCAGTTCTTC.

The chain has TRBV11-2 and TRBJ2-3; D perhaps matches TRBD2 (6 bases). Germline V gives CDR1 SGHAT, CDR2 FQNNGV. The length of the CDR3 is 15 residues. V lost 1 base, J lost 4 bases, and 12 bases lay in between. The CDR3 spells CASSLVRGTADTQYF. CDR3 nucleotide sequence: TGTGCCAGCAGCTTAGTGCGGGGCACGGCAGATACGCAGTATTTT.

The rearrangement links TRBV19 to TRBJ1-2, with D unresolved. Between the trimmed V and J ends, which lost 6 bases and 8 bases, there was a span of 19 bases. CDR3 size: 14 residues. Germline assignment: CDR1 LNHDA and CDR2 SQIVND (reference sequence). DNA for the CDR3: TGTGCCAGTAGGCTCGGAGGGTTTCCGGGGGGCTACACCTTC. This translates into CASRLGGFPGGYTF.

J is TRBJ2-5 and V is TRBV4-2; 7 bases agree with TRBD2. Germline CDR1 reads LGHNA; CDR2 reads YNFKEQ. The CDR3 runs to 13 residues. V lost 6 bases to trimming and J lost 1 base; unmatched junction nucleotides: 2. The CDR3 DNA reads TGTGCCAGCAGGTTAGCGGGCCAAGAGACCCAGTACTTC. Its protein is CASRLAGQETQYF.

J is TRBJ2-1 and V is TRBV5-1, with TRBD1 identical over 11 bases. Losses at the gene ends were 0 bases for V and 8 bases for J; bases not matched to a gene: 4. There are 15 residues in the CDR3. Germline CDR1 and CDR2: SGHRS and YFSETQ. The CDR3 DNA reads TGCGCCAGCAGCTTGGCCAAGGGACAGGGGGATGAGCAGTTCTTC. This translates into CASSLAKGQGDEQFF. The full variable domain, completed using reference TRBV5-1 and TRBJ2-1, is KAGVTQTPRYLIKTRGQQVTLSCSPISGHRSVSWYQQTPGQGLQFLFEYFSETQRNKGNFPGRFSGRQFSNSRSEMNVSTLELGDSALYLCASSLAKGQGDEQFFGPGTRLTVL.

The V gene is TRBV2, the J gene TRBJ1-2; no reliable D call. The germline V and J ends were trimmed by 6 bases and 2 bases, with 7 bases remaining between them. Germline CDR1 SNHLY, CDR2 FYNNEI. The CDR3 spans 12 residues. The CDR3 DNA sequence: TGTGCCAGCAGGGGAGAGAACTATGGCTACACCTTC. This encodes CASRGENYGYTF.

This chain uses TRBV25-1 with TRBJ1-6; no clear D. Germline V CDR1 and CDR2: MGHDK, SYGVNS. CDR3 length equals 13 residues. V shed 5 bases and J shed 7 bases, with 9 bases lying between them. CDR3 region: CASSLKENSPLHF. As DNA, the CDR3 is TGTGCCAGCAGTCTTAAGGAGAATTCACCCCTCCACTTT.

This sequence joins TRBV4-1 and TRBJ2-6; D unresolved. Trimming removed 1 base at V and 2 bases at J, with 6 bases between. The CDR3 has 15 amino acids. The germline CDR1 and CDR2 sequences are MGHRA and YSYEKL. CDR3 loop: CASSQVTPGANVLTF. In DNA form, the CDR3 reads TGCGCCAGCAGCCAAGTCACTCCTGGGGCCAACGTCCTGACTTTC.

The gene calls are TRBV7-9 and TRBJ2-3; a weak D match, TRBD1 (6 bases). This CDR3 is 14 amino acids long. The germline V and J ends were trimmed by 5 bases and 5 bases, with 14 bases remaining between them. In germline, CDR1 is SEHNR, CDR2 FQNEAQ (reference sequence). CDR3 DNA sequence: TGTGCCAGCAGCCACGACAGGACCCTAGATACGCAGTATTTT. Its translation: CASSHDRTLDTQYF.

The CDR3 sequence: CASSRTSGGPDVGNIQYF. CDR3 DNA sequence: TGTGCCAGCAGTCGGACTAGCGGGGGGCCCGATGTAGGAAACATTCAGTACTTC. The chain employs TRBV6-6 and TRBJ2-4; 14 nucleotides match TRBD2. The V gene end was trimmed by 5 bases and the J gene end by 6 bases; junction bases not matched to a gene: 12. This CDR3 is built from 18 residues. The germline gives CDR1 MNHNY, CDR2 SVGAGI (reference sequence).

This rearrangement joins TRBV6-5 to TRBJ2-1; D possibly corresponds to TRBD2 (5 bases). V lost 5 bases and J 5 bases, leaving 10 bases between the germline ends. CDR3 length equals 13 residues. Per germline, CDR1 MNHEY and CDR2 SVGAGI. In DNA, the CDR3 is TGTGCCAGCAGTAGAACTAGAAACAATGAGCAGTTCTTC. It specifies CASSRTRNNEQFF.

The chain joins TRBV7-3 to TRBJ1-2, with D possibly TRBD1 on 6 matching bases. Germline assignment: CDR1 SGHTA and CDR2 FQGTGA. The CDR3 consists of 12 residues. With 5 bases removed from V and 10 bases from J, the gap between germline ends came to 14 bases. The DNA of the CDR3 is TGTGCCAGCAGCGCCGGGGGGCCGGCCTACACCTTC. Its translation: CASSAGGPAYTF.